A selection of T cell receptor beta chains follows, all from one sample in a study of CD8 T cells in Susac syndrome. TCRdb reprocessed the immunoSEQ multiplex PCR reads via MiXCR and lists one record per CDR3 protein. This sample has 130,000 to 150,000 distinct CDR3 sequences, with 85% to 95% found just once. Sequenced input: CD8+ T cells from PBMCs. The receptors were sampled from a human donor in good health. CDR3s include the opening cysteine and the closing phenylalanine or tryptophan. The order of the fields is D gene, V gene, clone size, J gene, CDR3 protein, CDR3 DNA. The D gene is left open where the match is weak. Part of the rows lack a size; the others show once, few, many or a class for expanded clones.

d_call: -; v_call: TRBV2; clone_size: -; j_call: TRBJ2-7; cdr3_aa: CASRFSVDYEQYF; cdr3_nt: TGTGCCAGCAGGTTTTCCGTAGACTACGAGCAGTACTTC
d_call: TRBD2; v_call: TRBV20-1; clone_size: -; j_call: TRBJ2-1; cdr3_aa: CSARASGRSYNEQFF; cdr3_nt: TGCAGTGCTAGGGCTAGCGGGAGGTCCTACAATGAGCAGTTCTTC
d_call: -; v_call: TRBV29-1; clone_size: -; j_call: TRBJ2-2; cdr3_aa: CSVVVITGELFF; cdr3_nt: TGCAGCGTTGTGGTGATTACCGGGGAGCTGTTTTTT
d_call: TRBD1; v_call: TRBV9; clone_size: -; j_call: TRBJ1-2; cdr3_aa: CASSSQGNLYGYTF; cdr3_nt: TGTGCCAGCAGCTCACAGGGGAACCTTTATGGCTACACCTTC
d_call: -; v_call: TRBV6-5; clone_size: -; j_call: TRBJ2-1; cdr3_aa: CASSMGSGNEQFF; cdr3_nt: TGTGCCAGCAGTATGGGGTCTGGAAATGAGCAGTTCTTC
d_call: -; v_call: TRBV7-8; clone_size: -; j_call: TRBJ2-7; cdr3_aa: CASSSGGQNAYEQYF; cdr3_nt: TGTGCCAGCAGCTCCGGCGGACAGAATGCCTACGAGCAGTACTTC
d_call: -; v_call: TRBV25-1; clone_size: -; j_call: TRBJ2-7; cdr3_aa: CASSGTRLSYEQYF; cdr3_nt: TGTGCCAGCAGTGGGACCCGCCTCTCCTACGAGCAGTACTTC
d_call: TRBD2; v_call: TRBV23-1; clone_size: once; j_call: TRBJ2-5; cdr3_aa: CASSPTPIGTSGRGRETQYF; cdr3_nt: TGCGCCAGCAGTCCCACTCCCATAGGGACTAGCGGGAGGGGAAGGGAGACCCAGTACTTC
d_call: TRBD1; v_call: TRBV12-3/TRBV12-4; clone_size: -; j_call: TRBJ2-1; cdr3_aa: CASRLTIQGTGRFNEQFF; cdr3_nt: TGTGCCAGCAGACTCACGATCCAGGGGACAGGGAGATTCAATGAGCAGTTCTTC
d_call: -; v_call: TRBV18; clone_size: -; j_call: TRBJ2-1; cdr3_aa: CASSGETGVTYNEQFF; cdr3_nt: TGTGCCAGCTCAGGGGAAACGGGAGTCACCTACAATGAGCAGTTCTTC
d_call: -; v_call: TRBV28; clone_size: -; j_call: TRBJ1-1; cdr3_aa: CASSYTTGTEAFF; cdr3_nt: TGTGCCAGCAGTTACACAACCGGGACCGAAGCTTTCTTT
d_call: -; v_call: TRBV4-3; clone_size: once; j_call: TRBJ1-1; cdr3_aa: CASSQEEGVTEAFF; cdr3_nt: TGCGCCAGCAGCCAAGAAGAGGGAGTCACTGAAGCTTTCTTT
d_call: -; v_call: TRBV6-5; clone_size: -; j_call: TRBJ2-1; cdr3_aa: CASTAEVGYNEQFF; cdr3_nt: TGTGCCAGCACCGCGGAGGTGGGTTACAATGAGCAGTTCTTC
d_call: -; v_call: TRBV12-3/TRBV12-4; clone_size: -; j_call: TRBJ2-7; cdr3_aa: CASGLTGYEQYF; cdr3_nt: TGTGCCAGCGGACTCACGGGCTACGAGCAGTACTTC
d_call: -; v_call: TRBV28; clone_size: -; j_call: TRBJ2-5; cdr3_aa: CASSSGLVGRETQYF; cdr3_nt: TGTGCCAGCAGTTCAGGGCTTGTAGGTCGAGAGACCCAGTACTTC
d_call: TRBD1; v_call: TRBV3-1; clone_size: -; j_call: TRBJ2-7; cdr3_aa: CASSPRTGVYEQYF; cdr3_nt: TGTGCCAGCAGCCCTCGGACAGGGGTCTACGAGCAGTACTTC
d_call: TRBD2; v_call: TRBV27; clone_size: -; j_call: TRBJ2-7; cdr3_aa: CASSLGTSGRALYF; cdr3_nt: TGTGCCAGCAGTCTCGGGACTAGCGGGAGGGCCTTGTACTTC
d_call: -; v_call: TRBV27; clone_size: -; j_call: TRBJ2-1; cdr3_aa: CASSFTPKQDEQFF; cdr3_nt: TGTGCCAGCAGTTTTACCCCTAAGCAGGATGAGCAGTTCTTC
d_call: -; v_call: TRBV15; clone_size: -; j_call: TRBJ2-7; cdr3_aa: CATSRDQGTTYEQYF; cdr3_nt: TGTGCCACCAGCAGAGATCAGGGGACTACCTACGAGCAGTACTTC
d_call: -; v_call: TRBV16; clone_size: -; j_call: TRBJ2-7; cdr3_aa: CASSFQKGAYEQYF; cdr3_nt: TGTGCCAGCAGCTTCCAAAAGGGGGCCTACGAGCAGTACTTC
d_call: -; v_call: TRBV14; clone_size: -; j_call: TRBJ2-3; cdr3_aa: CASSRRETSTDTQYF; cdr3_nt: TGTGCCAGCAGCCGCAGGGAAACAAGCACAGATACGCAGTATTTT
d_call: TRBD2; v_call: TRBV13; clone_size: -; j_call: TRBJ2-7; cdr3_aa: CASSLGLAGQGNEQYF; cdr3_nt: TGTGCCAGCAGCTTAGGACTAGCGGGGCAGGGCAACGAGCAGTACTTC
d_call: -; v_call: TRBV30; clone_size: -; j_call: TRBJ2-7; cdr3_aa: CAWSVGFVPEQYF; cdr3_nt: TGTGCCTGGAGTGTGGGGTTTGTACCCGAGCAGTACTTC
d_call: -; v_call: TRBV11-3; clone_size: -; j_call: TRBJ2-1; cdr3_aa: CASSLYGSQADEQFF; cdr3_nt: TGTGCCAGCAGCTTATACGGGAGTCAAGCCGATGAGCAGTTCTTC
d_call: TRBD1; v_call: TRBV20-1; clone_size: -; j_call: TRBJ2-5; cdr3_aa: CSARDWDRALQETQYF; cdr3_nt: TGCAGTGCTAGAGACTGGGACAGGGCCTTGCAGGAGACCCAGTACTTC
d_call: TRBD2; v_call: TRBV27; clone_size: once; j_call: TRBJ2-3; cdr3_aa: CASSLSTSATDTQYF; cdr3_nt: TGTGCCAGCAGTTTATCAACTAGCGCCACAGATACGCAGTATTTT
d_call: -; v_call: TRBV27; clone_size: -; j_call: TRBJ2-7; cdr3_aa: CASSLSPHEQYF; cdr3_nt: TGTGCCAGCAGTTTATCCCCCCACGAGCAGTACTTC
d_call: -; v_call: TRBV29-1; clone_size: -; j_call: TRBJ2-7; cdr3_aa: CSVLGTSYEQYF; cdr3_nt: TGCAGCGTTCTGGGGACGTCCTACGAGCAGTACTTC
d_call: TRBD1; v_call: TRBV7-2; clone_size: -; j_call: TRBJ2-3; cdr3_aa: CASSPRDRLLDTQYF; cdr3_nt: TGTGCCAGCAGCCCCCGGGACAGGCTCCTAGATACGCAGTATTTT
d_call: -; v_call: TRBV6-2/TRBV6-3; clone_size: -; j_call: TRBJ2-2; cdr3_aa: CASSYVQATGELFF; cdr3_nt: TGTGCCAGCAGTTACGTTCAGGCGACCGGGGAGCTGTTTTTT
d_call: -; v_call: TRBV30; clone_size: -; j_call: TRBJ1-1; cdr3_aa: CARDPTPGQPNTEAFF; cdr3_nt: TGTGCCCGCGATCCTACCCCTGGACAGCCGAACACTGAAGCTTTCTTT
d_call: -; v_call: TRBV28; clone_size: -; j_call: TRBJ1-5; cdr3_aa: CASSLSPGVNQPQHF; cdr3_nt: TGTGCCAGCAGTTTATCACCCGGTGTCAATCAGCCCCAGCATTTT
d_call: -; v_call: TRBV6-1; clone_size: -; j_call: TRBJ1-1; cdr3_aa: CASSPTPQEGNTEAFF; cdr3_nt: TGTGCCAGCAGTCCAACTCCACAGGAGGGGAACACTGAAGCTTTCTTT
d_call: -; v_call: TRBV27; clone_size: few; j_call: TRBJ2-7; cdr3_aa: CASSLYSGRAYEQYF; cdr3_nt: TGTGCCAGCAGTTTATATTCGGGGAGAGCCTACGAGCAGTACTTC
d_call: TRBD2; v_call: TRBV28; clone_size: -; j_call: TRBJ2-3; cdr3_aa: CASSSTGLAGRDTQYF; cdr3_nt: TGTGCCAGCAGTTCGACAGGACTAGCGGGACGGGATACGCAGTATTTT
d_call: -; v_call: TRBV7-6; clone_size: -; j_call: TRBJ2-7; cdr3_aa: CASSPGKGTSYEQYF; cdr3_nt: TGTGCCAGCAGCCCCGGGAAGGGGACTTCCTACGAGCAGTACTTC
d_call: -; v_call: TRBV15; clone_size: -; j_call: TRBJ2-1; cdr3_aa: CATSRGPSSYNEQFF; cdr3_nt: TGTGCCACCAGCCGGGGACCTAGCTCCTACAATGAGCAGTTCTTC
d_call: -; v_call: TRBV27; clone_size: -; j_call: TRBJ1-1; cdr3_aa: CASSLTGYTEAFF; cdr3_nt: TGTGCCAGCAGTTTGACAGGATACACTGAAGCTTTCTTT
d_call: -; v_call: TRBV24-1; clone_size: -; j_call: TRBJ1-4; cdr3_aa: CATARAGKLFF; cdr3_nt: TGTGCCACCGCCCGGGCGGGAAAACTGTTTTTT
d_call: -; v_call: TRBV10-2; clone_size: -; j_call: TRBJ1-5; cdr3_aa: CASSGPGYQPQHF; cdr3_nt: TGCGCCAGCAGTGGTCCCGGGTATCAGCCCCAGCATTTT
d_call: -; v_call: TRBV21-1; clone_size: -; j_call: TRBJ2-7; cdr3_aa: CASSKALDRAYEQYF; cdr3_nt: TGTGCCAGCAGCAAAGCGCTAGACCGAGCCTACGAGCAGTACTTC